Sequencing of this T cell receptor beta chain was carried out in a study of response to subunit inactivated influenza vaccine (dated by TCRdb to the late 2010s). The study in broad terms: Deep quantitative profiling of the T cell receptor repertoire was used in the study to follow responses to a trivalent subunit inactivated influenza vaccine. Findings and caveats that apply to the study as a whole: The authors proposed that each seasonal influenza vaccination may bring in only a limited number of new T cells.

Receptors were amplified or captured by RT-PCR. Instrument on record: Illumina HiSeq 2500. TCRdb reanalyzed the raw reads on its own, using fastp at Q25 for trimming and MiXCR for clone calling, and kept in-frame beta chains. All rows with the same CDR3 protein become a single entry with the most common DNA and genes. The sample data list 710,000 or so distinct CDR3 sequences, and approximately 14% of these were observed just once. The ten most abundant clones make up approximately 10% of the sample. This clonotype was counted only a few times. Its antigen target is currently unknown. No clone much larger than this one lies a single base away; base qualities are absent. This receptor was taken from a man in his fifties who received an inactivated influenza vaccine. Donor details come from another sample of the same person, matched by shared clones. Sequences were derived from PBMCs from blood, sampled 12 days after vaccination.

The bases read TGTGCCAGCAGCACGAAGCCCAGACAAGAGACCCAGTACTTC. This gives the protein CASSTKPRQETQYF. Recombination joined TRBV7-2 with TRBJ2-5, with the D gene uncertain. At the junction V is shortened by 5 bases and J by 2 bases, with 12 bases in between. CDR1 is given as SGHTA and CDR2 as FQGNSA, both from the germline V gene. CDR3 length: 14 amino acids, cysteine to phenylalanine. Only the CDR3 portion is preserved as DNA: 42 bases, with reading frame beginning at the first base.